These T cell receptor beta chains were read from a single sample in a study of T-cell reconstitution after alpha-beta-depleted transplantation in children. Each CDR3 protein gets one entry after TCRdb re-called the PCR reads with MiXCR. The profile covers more than 200,000 distinct CDR3 sequences, with around 25% appearing a single time and about 2.6% taken by the ten largest. The specimen was PBMCs, collected before TCRalphabeta/CD19-depleted stem cell transplant. The receptor set was obtained from a girl under 10 years old with Fanconi anemia, due to receive a stem cell transplant. The CDR3 runs from the conserved cysteine through the conserved F or W. The D gene is left open where the match is weak. Part of the rows lack a size; the others show once, few, many or a class for expanded clones.

clone_size	d_call	v_call	j_call	cdr3_nt	cdr3_aa
.	TRBD1	TRBV7-2	TRBJ2-7	TGTGCCAGCAGCTCCGTCTTGCGGACAGGGTTCGGGCAGTACTTC	CASSSVLRTGFGQYF
many	TRBD2	TRBV7-3	TRBJ2-1	TGTGCCAGCAGCTTAAATCTAGCGGGGGACCCCAATGAGCAGTTCTTC	CASSLNLAGDPNEQFF
.	TRBD1	TRBV7-9	TRBJ2-7	TGTGCCAGCAGCTTAGAACAGGGGGCGCCAGATTACGAGCAGTACTTC	CASSLEQGAPDYEQYF
many	.	TRBV6-5	TRBJ1-6	TGTGCCAGCAGTTACGCGGTGAACTATAATTCACCCCTCCACTTT	CASSYAVNYNSPLHF
.	.	TRBV10-3	TRBJ2-7	TGTGCCATCAGTGAGTTCTACGAGCAGTACTTC	CAISEFYEQYF
.	TRBD1	TRBV20-1	TRBJ1-3	TGCAGTGCTCATCCGGGACAGCCTGGAAACACCATATATTTT	CSAHPGQPGNTIYF
.	.	TRBV21-1	TRBJ2-7	TGTGCCAGCAGCAAAGCGCTGACTAGCGGGAGGACGAAACGAGCCTACGAGCAGTACTTC	CASSKALTSGRTKRAYEQYF
many	.	TRBV5-6	TRBJ1-2	TGTGCCAGCAGCTTGGTAGGGGGGGAAGGCTATGGCTACACCTTC	CASSLVGGEGYGYTF
many	.	TRBV27	TRBJ1-5	TGTGCCAGCAGTTCCATCGGGTCAGGGCAGCCCCAGCATTTT	CASSSIGSGQPQHF
few	TRBD1	TRBV29-1	TRBJ1-1	TGCAGCGTTGGACCACAGGGGACTGAAGCTTTCTTT	CSVGPQGTEAFF
few	TRBD2	TRBV9	TRBJ2-1	TGTGCCAGCAGCCTTGGGGCTAGCGGGTGGAATGAGCAGTTCTTC	CASSLGASGWNEQFF
many	.	TRBV12-3/TRBV12-4	TRBJ2-1	TGTGCCAGCACCTCTCAGGAGGGTGGCCATGAGCAGTTCTTC	CASTSQEGGHEQFF
few	.	TRBV20-1	TRBJ2-3	TGCAGTGCTAGGCCTATTTATACGCAGTATTTT	CSARPIYTQYF
few	.	TRBV2	TRBJ1-2	TGTGCCAGCAGTGATACAGGGCATGGCTACACCTTC	CASSDTGHGYTF
many	.	TRBV20-1	TRBJ2-3	TGCAGTGCTAGAGGCGGTGGGACCAACTCTAGCACAGATACGCAGTATTTT	CSARGGGTNSSTDTQYF
many	.	TRBV7-9	TRBJ2-6	TGTGCCAGCAGCTTAGCCTTGAGGGACTCTGGGGCCAACGTCCTGACTTTC	CASSLALRDSGANVLTF
.	TRBD2	TRBV6-5	TRBJ2-2	TGTGCCAGCAGTTACTCTTGGGGGGGGAACACCGGGGAGCTGTTTTTT	CASSYSWGGNTGELFF
few	TRBD1	TRBV7-3	TRBJ2-5	TGTGCCAGCAGCCTAGTCGGGACAGGGGGATATCAGGAGACCCAGTACTTC	CASSLVGTGGYQETQYF
.	.	TRBV7-2	TRBJ1-5	TGTGCCAGCAGCTCTCAGGGATGGCAGCCCCAGCATTTT	CASSSQGWQPQHF
many	.	TRBV29-1	TRBJ2-7	TGCAGCGTGGCCGGGGCGGCTGACGAGCAGTACTTC	CSVAGAADEQYF
many	.	TRBV12-3/TRBV12-4	TRBJ2-1	TGTGCCAGCAGCGAAAGTAGCAACGAGCAGTTCTTC	CASSESSNEQFF
many	TRBD2	TRBV29-1	TRBJ2-5	TGCAGCGTTGCCCTAGCGGCGCAAGAGACCCAGTACTTC	CSVALAAQETQYF
few	.	TRBV29-1	TRBJ2-1	TGCAGCGTGCCCCTACTGGATTCCTACAATGAGCAGTTCTTC	CSVPLLDSYNEQFF
few	.	TRBV6-2/TRBV6-3	TRBJ2-1	TGTGCCAGCAGCATACCTACAGGGTCGAGTCGGTACAATGAGCAGTTCTTC	CASSIPTGSSRYNEQFF
few	.	TRBV6-5	TRBJ1-3	TGTGCCAGCAGTTACGGAGGTGGCTCTGGAAACACCATATATTTT	CASSYGGGSGNTIYF
few	.	TRBV5-1	TRBJ1-4	TGCGCCAGCAGCTTGGTTCCGGAAGATGAAAAACTGTTTTTT	CASSLVPEDEKLFF
many	TRBD1	TRBV20-1	TRBJ1-4	TGCAGTGCTAGAAATACGGGACAGGGGATTGAAAAACTGTTTTTT	CSARNTGQGIEKLFF
many	.	TRBV27	TRBJ2-6	TGTGCCAGCAGTCCCCTCTCTGGGGCCAACGTCCTGACTTTC	CASSPLSGANVLTF
many	TRBD2	TRBV29-1	TRBJ2-5	TGCAGCGTTGCCCCCGGGACTAGCGGAGCCCAAGAGACCCAGTACTTC	CSVAPGTSGAQETQYF
.	TRBD1	TRBV20-1	TRBJ2-2	TGCAGTGCTAGAGATCGGGACAGGACCTACACCGGGGAGCTGTTTTTT	CSARDRDRTYTGELFF
few	.	TRBV29-1	TRBJ2-1	TGCAGCGTTGAACTAATACGGGGATATGAGCAGTTCTTC	CSVELIRGYEQFF
.	.	TRBV10-3	TRBJ2-2	TGTGCCATCAGTGAGTGGGGATCTAGCGGGACAGGGGACACCGGGGAGCTGTTTTTT	CAISEWGSSGTGDTGELFF
.	.	TRBV2	TRBJ1-1	TGTGCCATCTCCCTCAAGGAGGGGTACACTGAAGCTTTCTTT	CAISLKEGYTEAFF
few	TRBD2	TRBV7-8	TRBJ2-3	TGTGCCAGCAGCCCCGCACGGGGGGGCCCCTATACGCAGTATTTT	CASSPARGGPYTQYF
few	.	TRBV20-1	TRBJ1-5	TGCAGTGCTGGACGGGCGGATCAGCCCCAGCATTTT	CSAGRADQPQHF
few	.	TRBV30	TRBJ2-1	TGTGCCTGGAGTGTACCGGTGGGAGGCTCCTACAATGAGCAGTTCTTC	CAWSVPVGGSYNEQFF
many	.	TRBV29-1	TRBJ2-4	TGCGGATGCATACTAGCCAAAAACATTCAGTACTTC	CGCILAKNIQYF
many	.	TRBV29-1	TRBJ2-7	TGCAGCGTTGGCGCTAGCTCAGGCTACGAGCAGTACTTC	CSVGASSGYEQYF
many	TRBD1	TRBV18	TRBJ2-2	TGTGCCAGCTCACCGCGTGGACAGGGGGCAAATACCGGGGAGCTGTTTTTT	CASSPRGQGANTGELFF
.	.	TRBV20-1	TRBJ2-7	TGCAGTGCTAGAGATAGTCCAGGGGCCTCCCACGAGCAGTACTTC	CSARDSPGASHEQYF
.	.	TRBV15	TRBJ2-3	TGTGCCACCAGCAGAGATCCTTTCGCCCGTCAGGGGAGCGCAGATACGCAGTATTTT	CATSRDPFARQGSADTQYF
many	TRBD2	TRBV10-3	TRBJ2-1	TGTGCCATCAGTGAAGTTCAAGGGACTAGCGGATCCCAGTTCTTC	CAISEVQGTSGSQFF
many	.	TRBV27	TRBJ2-7	TGTGCCAGCAGTCGGGACGGATCAAGCTCCTACGAGCAGTACTTC	CASSRDGSSSYEQYF
.	TRBD2	TRBV2	TRBJ2-7	TGTGCCAGCAGTCCAGGGAGGGGAAACTACGAGCAGTACTTC	CASSPGRGNYEQYF
.	.	TRBV29-1	TRBJ2-3	TGCAGCGTTGCCCTCCTGGGCCGTAGCACAGATACGCAGTATTTT	CSVALLGRSTDTQYF
few	.	TRBV20-1	TRBJ2-1	TGCAGTGCTAGCTCTTGGGTCGGCGAGCAGTTCTTC	CSASSWVGEQFF
.	.	TRBV28	TRBJ1-5	TGTGCCAGCAATCCTCAGGAGGGAGGGGTGCATTTT	CASNPQEGGVHF
many	.	TRBV27	TRBJ2-5	TGTGCCAGCAGTTTGTGGCAAGAGACCCAGTACTTC	CASSLWQETQYF
.	.	TRBV2	TRBJ2-2	TGTGCCACCATAGACAGAACCAAAAACACCGGGGAGCTGTTTTTT	CATIDRTKNTGELFF
many	.	TRBV4-2	TRBJ1-3	TGTGCCAGCAGCCTTGCCCACACCATATATTTT	CASSLAHTIYF
once	.	TRBV7-2	TRBJ2-7	TGTGCCAGCAGCTCGAATAGAGGGATAGGGAACGAGCAGTACTTC	CASSSNRGIGNEQYF
many	.	TRBV20-1	TRBJ2-1	TGCAGTGCCCCCGGGGGACTCGTCCTCAATGAGCAGTTCTTC	CSAPGGLVLNEQFF
.	.	TRBV4-2	TRBJ2-7	TGTGCCATGGGCCCCGGGGGATTCCGCTACGAGCAGTACTTC	CAMGPGGFRYEQYF